This TCR beta chain was observed in a study of T-cell memory formation after mild COVID-19. J was trimmed by 5 bases and V by 1 base; bases with no gene match: 7. Germline V gives CDR1 LGHDT, CDR2 YNNKEL (reference sequence). The CDR3 runs to 16 residues. MiXCR, run by TCRdb on the 5' RACE reads, gives a single entry per CDR3 protein. The top ten hold roughly 13% of the sample, which has 410,000 or so distinct CDR3 sequences, under 25% seen once. This clonotype was obtained from an adult woman who had mild COVID-19 (a few samples of this study predate the infection). Cell type and time point are not known. The chain uses TRBV3-1 and TRBJ1-2; TRBD1 agrees at 10 bases. Sequenced material: PBMCs or a T cell subset sorted from them (not recorded which). The CDR3 nucleotides are TGTGCCAGCAGCCAAGGACCGGGACAGGGGCGTTATGGCTACACCTTC. Translated: CASSQGPGQGRYGYTF.